This record concerns one T cell receptor beta chain sequence. As yet, its antigen is unknown. The data originate from a study of shared clonotypes between healthy human individuals. Germline-derived CDR1 and CDR2 are SGDLS and YYNGEE. Trimming removed 0 bases from V and 4 bases from J; junction bases left unmatched: 10. This CDR3 has 17 residues. Splitting of each subset's genomic DNA was done evenly across several immunoSEQ plates. The data were produced by immunoSEQ multiplex PCR, yet TCRdb's version contains in-frame clones alone and is incomplete. Of approximately 1,500,000 clones listed, around 97% are singletons. Whole-study findings and limits: Naive subsets generally exceeded memory subsets in estimated richness. Apart from blood, nothing was sampled; tissue repertoires likely differ. Depth was large, yet rarefaction showed that sorted-subset sequencing was incomplete.

The clonotype originates from a man under 40 in good health. Sequencing input: naive CD4+ T cells sorted from blood. Subset defined: CD45RA+ positively selected. The chain recombines TRBV9 with TRBJ1-2; 9 bases are a match to TRBD1. The CDR3 sequence is CASSVEDRGMQFYGYTF. In nucleotides, the CDR3 is TGTGCCAGCAGCGTAGAGGACAGGGGCATGCAATTCTATGGCTACACCTTC.